This TCR beta chain came from a study of CD8+ T cells in alopecia areata. Germline V gene lookup returns CDR1 MGHRA and CDR2 YSYEKL. J was trimmed by 9 bases and V by 0 bases; bases with no gene match: 9. This CDR3 has 15 residues. Extracted RNA was reverse transcribed into cDNA, the sequencing template. Method: immunoSEQ multiplex PCR; TCRdb's copy keeps in-frame clones and lacks some. The top ten hold around 16% of the sample, which has approximately 180,000 clones, 58% seen once. This sample's treatment: oral pan-JAK inhibitor, 5-10 mg twice daily. Alopecia areata patients provided lesional scalp punch biopsies and peripheral blood, both collected for the study.

The receptor comes from a human donor with alopecia areata. Here the sequenced sample was CD4+ T cells sorted from blood, taken at roughly week 58, from a patient treated with tofacitinib. J is TRBJ2-5 and V is TRBV4-1, with 8 bases matching TRBD2. The CDR3: CASSQEGGGRGSQYF. The CDR3 bases are TGCGCCAGCAGCCAAGAAGGCGGGGGGCGGGGGTCCCAGTACTTC.